The 24 T cell receptor beta chains reported below all come from one sample, sequenced in a study of blood T cell repertoires in COVID-19. The method was immunoSEQ multiplex PCR; TCRdb's version includes in-frame clones alone and lacks a portion of them. The sample carries 150,000 to 200,000 clones, approximately 91% recorded once. Sequenced: peripheral blood. The receptors originated from a man aged 18-30 years with acute or convalescent COVID-19.

The rearrangement joins TRBV28 to TRBJ1-1, with D possibly matching TRBD1 (5 bases). V was cut by 2 bases and J by 3 bases, with 7 bases left in between. The CDR3 loop spans 13 amino acids. The V gene's germline CDR1 is MDHEN and CDR2 SYDVKM. DNA for the CDR3: TGTGCCAGCAGTTTAACAGGAGACACTGAAGCTTTCTTT. Translating gives CASSLTGDTEAFF.

The count of this clone is one. The chain couples TRBV10-3 to TRBJ2-7; D remains ambiguous. The CDR3 runs 14 residues. Germline CDR1 ENHRY, CDR2 SYGVKD. Trimming took 6 bases from V and 2 from J, leaving 14 bases between them. The DNA for the CDR3 is TGTGCCATCAGACCCACGGCGGCTACCTACGAGCAGTACTTC. Amino acid sequence: CAIRPTAATYEQYF.

The CDR3 sequence is CAISPTVLNTEAFF. CDR3 DNA: TGTGCCATCTCTCCGACAGTACTGAACACTGAAGCTTTCTTT. The chain couples TRBV10-3 to TRBJ1-1; weak D call: TRBD1 (5 bases). The V end was cut by 8 bases, the J end by 0 bases, with 13 bases between. The CDR3 spans 14 residues. Germline V gene data show CDR1 as ENHRY and CDR2 as SYGVKD.

The chain has TRBV27 and TRBJ1-2; a possible D gene is TRBD1 (5 bases). CDR1 and CDR2 from the germline V gene are MNHEY and SMNVEV (reference sequence). CDR3 length: 14 residues. The V gene lost 3 bases and the J gene lost 6 bases, with 14 bases spanning the gap. CDR3 coding DNA: TGTGCCAGCAGTTTTGCCAGGGAGGTACATGGCTACACCTTC. Encoded protein: CASSFAREVHGYTF.

This CDR3 reads CASSQDVSRETQYF. The CDR3 nucleotides are TGCGCCAGCAGCCAAGATGTGTCCAGGGAGACCCAGTACTTC. The chain is built from TRBV4-1 and TRBJ2-5; D remains ambiguous. The V and J ends lost 0 bases and 5 bases respectively, with 10 bases between them. Germline V gene sequence: CDR1 MGHRA, CDR2 YSYEKL. The CDR3 runs 14 residues.

The V and J genes are TRBV5-4 and TRBJ1-1, with a possible D match to TRBD1 (6 bases). CDR3 size: 13 residues. V dropped 5 bases and J dropped 6 bases, with 14 bases sitting between them. CDR1 and CDR2 (germline): SGHNT, YYREEE (reference sequence). This chain's CDR3 is CASRRSGVPEAFF. The CDR3 DNA sequence: TGTGCCAGCAGACGGTCAGGGGTTCCTGAAGCTTTCTTT. Together with reference TRBV5-4 and TRBJ1-1, the CDR3 gives the full variable domain: ETGVTQSPTHLIKTRGQQVTLRCSSQSGHNTVSWYQQALGQGPQFIFQYYREEENGRGNFPPRFSGLQFPNYSSELNVNALELDDSALYLCASRRSGVPEAFFGQGTRLTVV.

J is TRBJ1-2 and V is TRBV2, with D perhaps TRBD1 (5 bases). The CDR3 consists of 12 residues. CDR1 SNHLY and CDR2 FYNNEI come from the germline V gene. V was trimmed by 8 bases and J by 4 bases, leaving 11 bases between them. The CDR3 loop reads CASYLGGYGYTF. The CDR3 coding sequence is TGTGCCAGCTACCTGGGGGGCTATGGCTACACCTTC. The full variable domain, its missing parts supplied by reference TRBV2 and TRBJ1-2, is EPEVTQTPSHQVTQMGQEVILRCVPISNHLYFYWYRQILGQKVEFLVSFYNNEISEKSEIFDDQFSVERPDGSNFTLKIRSTKLEDSAMYFCASYLGGYGYTFGSGTRLTVV.

The rearrangement links TRBV5-4 to TRBJ1-2, with D possibly matching TRBD1 (5 bases). V lost 4 bases and J 6 bases, leaving 16 bases between the germline ends. The germline V gene has CDR1 SGHNT and CDR2 YYREEE (reference sequence). This CDR3 region has 14 residues. CDR3 protein: CASSGRDGGNGYTF. As DNA, the CDR3 is TGTGCCAGCAGCGGGCGTGACGGGGGTAATGGCTACACCTTC.

This chain connects TRBV6-2 or TRBV6-3 to TRBJ1-6; D is possibly TRBD1 (5 bases). V was clipped by 2 bases and J by 10 bases, with 18 bases between them. The CDR3 extends over 16 amino acids. Per the germline V gene, CDR1 is MNHEY and CDR2 is SVGEGT. CDR3: CASSYNYGGWNSPLHF. CDR3 sequence (DNA): TGTGCCAGCAGTTACAACTACGGGGGATGGAACTCACCCCTCCACTTT.

The chain uses TRBV5-5 and TRBJ2-5; 9 positions match TRBD1. J was trimmed by 6 bases and V by 2 bases; bases with no gene match: 8. This CDR3 region has 15 residues. CDR1 SGHKS and CDR2 YYEKEE come from the germline V gene (reference sequence). CDR3 sequence (DNA): TGTGCCAGCAGCTTCGGGACAGGGATGAGAAAGACCCAGTACTTC. Protein: CASSFGTGMRKTQYF.

This clone was observed many times. The V gene is TRBV25-1, the J gene TRBJ1-4; 7 bases fit TRBD1. The CDR3 is 17 residues long. V was pared by 6 bases and J by 6 bases, with 16 bases of the junction left unmatched. Germline lookup yields CDR1 MGHDK and CDR2 SYGVNS. The CDR3 loop reads CASSAKRGTASDEKLFF. In DNA form, the CDR3 reads TGTGCCAGCAGCGCAAAAAGGGGGACAGCTTCCGATGAAAAACTGTTTTTT.

The V call is TRBV5-5, the J call TRBJ2-7; the match to TRBD1 covers 8 bases. CDR3 length equals 15 residues. V was pared by 6 bases and J by 2 bases, with 10 bases of the junction left unmatched. Germline CDR1 and CDR2: SGHKS and YYEKEE (reference sequence). Here the CDR3 reads CASTDRDRIAYEQYF. DNA for the CDR3: TGTGCCAGCACTGACCGGGACAGGATCGCCTACGAGCAGTACTTC.

The chain has TRBV5-1 and TRBJ1-2; no clear D. This CDR3 contains 15 residues. V was shortened by 0 bases and J by 2 bases, with 11 bases between the two germline ends. The germline V gene encodes CDR1 SGHRS and CDR2 YFSETQ. CDR3 sequence reads: CASSLGRSSNYGYTF. The CDR3 region has the DNA TGCGCCAGCAGCTTGGGGAGGTCATCCAACTATGGCTACACCTTC.

V and J are TRBV5-1 and TRBJ1-5; possibly TRBD1 for D (5 bases). Trimming left V 4 bases short and J 2 bases short, with 10 bases between. This CDR3 has 14 amino acids. Germline V gives CDR1 SGHRS, CDR2 YFSETQ. CDR3 in DNA: TGCGCCAGCAGCCTTGACAGCCGCAATCAGCCCCAGCATTTT. Its translation: CASSLDSRNQPQHF.

The CDR3: CASSQVKALAGGPTDTQYF. CDR3 sequence (DNA): TGTGCCAGCAGCCAAGTTAAGGCACTAGCGGGGGGGCCCACAGATACGCAGTATTTT. V gene TRBV4-2 combines with J gene TRBJ2-3, with 13 bases lining up with TRBD2. This CDR3 has 19 residues. V shed 1 base and J 2 bases; nucleotides not matched to a gene: 9. Per germline, CDR1 LGHNA and CDR2 YNFKEQ.

In nucleotides, the CDR3 is TGTGCCAGCAGCAATCGTCGGGACAAGAATGAAAAACTGTTTTTT. This encodes CASSNRRDKNEKLFF. The chain combines TRBV7-9 with TRBJ1-4; maybe TRBD1 (6 bases). The CDR3 totals 15 residues. V was clipped by 5 bases and J by 5 bases, with 15 bases between them. Germline CDR1 reads SEHNR; CDR2 reads FQNEAQ (reference sequence).

V and J are TRBV12-3 or TRBV12-4 and TRBJ2-7; no reliable D call. This CDR3 contains 13 residues. Deletions cut 2 bases from V and 3 bases from J, with 8 bases between. The CDR3 here is CASSLRENYEQYF. CDR3 nucleotides: TGTGCCAGCAGTTTACGCGAGAACTACGAGCAGTACTTC.

This sequence joins TRBV29-1 and TRBJ2-3, with 7 bases fitting TRBD1. Trimming at V came to 1 base and at J to 2 bases, leaving 24 bases not matched to a gene. CDR1 and CDR2 from the germline V gene are SQVTM and ANQGSEA. CDR3 length equals 21 residues. In DNA, the CDR3 is TGCAGCGTTGAAGTCGGTCGGGCTTTGGGTAGGGGGCAACCCCCCACAGATACGCAGTATTTT. Translated: CSVEVGRALGRGQPPTDTQYF.

The chain combines TRBV6-6 with TRBJ2-1, with 13 nucleotides matching TRBD2. The CDR3 has 15 residues. Germline trimming cut 5 bases from V and 9 bases from J; bases unmatched to any gene: 7. Germline CDR1 is MNHNY and CDR2 is SVGAGI (reference sequence). CDR3 bases: TGTGCCAGCAGTGATGGACTAGCGGGAGCCGGTGAGCAGTTCTTC. This translates into CASSDGLAGAGEQFF.

The rearrangement joins TRBV11-2 to TRBJ1-2, with 7 positions matching TRBD1. Germline V gene sequence: CDR1 SGHAT, CDR2 FQNNGV. The CDR3 covers 16 residues. The V gene end was trimmed by 2 bases and the J gene end by 2 bases; junction bases not matched to a gene: 8. The CDR3 loop reads CASSLRGDSSNYGYTF. The CDR3 DNA reads TGTGCCAGCAGCTTAAGGGGGGACAGTTCCAACTATGGCTACACCTTC.

V and J are TRBV30 and TRBJ2-7; the D gene is possibly TRBD1 (7 bases). The CDR3 loop spans 17 amino acids. Germline CDR1 GTSNPN, CDR2 SVGIG (reference sequence). V dropped 1 base and J dropped 3 bases, with 22 bases sitting between them. CDR3 amino acids: CAWSERATGELGYEQYF. For the CDR3, the DNA is TGTGCCTGGAGTGAGCGGGCCACAGGGGAACTCGGCTACGAGCAGTACTTC.

The gene calls are TRBV7-9 and TRBJ2-3; 15 bases match TRBD2. The V segment lost 6 bases and the J segment 4 bases; nucleotides outside the gene matches: 8. The germline CDR1 and CDR2 sequences are SEHNR and FQNEAQ (reference sequence). CDR3 length: 17 amino acids. CDR3: CASSYQGLAGGADTQYF. CDR3 DNA: TGTGCCAGCAGTTATCAAGGACTAGCGGGAGGGGCAGATACGCAGTATTTT.

This clone occurred once. This chain links TRBV5-5 with TRBJ1-2, with 7 nucleotides matching TRBD1. Germline V gene data show CDR1 as SGHKS and CDR2 as YYEKEE (reference sequence). V lost 4 bases, J lost 4 bases, and 4 bases stayed unmatched. The CDR3 covers 13 residues. The DNA of the CDR3 is TGTGCCAGCAGCGCTACAGGGGCCTATGGCTACACCTTC. Translating it yields CASSATGAYGYTF.

This chain connects TRBV9 to TRBJ1-6; D unclear. The germline gives CDR1 SGDLS, CDR2 YYNGEE. The CDR3 is 14 amino acids. V lost 4 bases and J 0 bases, leaving 5 bases between the germline ends. The CDR3 sequence: CASSSGSYNSPLHF. The CDR3 DNA reads TGTGCCAGCAGCTCGGGCTCCTATAATTCACCCCTCCACTTT.